The clone carrying this T cell receptor (beta chain) was detected many times. Donors were systemically healthy Caucasian individuals from Russia aged 6 to 90 years. Collection of roughly 10 milliliters of peripheral blood was performed for each donor. This sample stems from a study of blood T cells in healthy people across ages. For the second PCR, which ran for 7 to 11 cycles, a sample-barcoded 5' primer and a J-beta primer mix were used. MiXCR was run by TCRdb on the 5' RACE reads, yielding one entry per CDR3 protein. The sample gives about 1.4 million distinct CDR3 sequences, 59% of which show up once; about 6.3% is in the top ten. The CDR3 runs to 16 residues. With 3 bases removed from V and 0 bases from J, the gap between germline ends came to 14 bases. The germline gives CDR1 ENHRY, CDR2 SYGVKD.

V is TRBV10-3 and J is TRBJ1-2; D ambiguous. Sequences were obtained from blood. This TCR derives from a man between 18 and 35 years old in good health. The DNA of the CDR3 is TGTGCCATCAGTGACCAATCCGCTCGAGCTAACTATGGCTACACCTTC. Protein product: CAISDQSARANYGYTF.